This is a list of T cell receptor beta chains from one sample in a study of T cell responses to AZD1222 COVID-19 vaccine. The table came from immunoSEQ multiplex PCR; TCRdb's copy has only in-frame clones and leaves some out. This table has around 140,000 clones, 65% to 90% appearing once. The sample consisted of peripheral blood, taken on day 0 of AZD1222 vaccination. The source is an adult in good health. Both conserved end residues are part of each CDR3. Each record gives: clone size, CDR3 length, J gene, D gene, V gene, CDR3 protein, CDR3 DNA. D genes are given only for firm matches. Not every row has a clone size; where given, it reads once, few, many or a size class.

>.|15|TRBJ2-7|.|TRBV4-3
CASSQDHGQGGKQYF
TGCGCCAGCAGCCAAGATCATGGCCAGGGTGGAAAGCAGTACTTC
>once|13|TRBJ1-2|.|TRBV5-4
CASSLGVSYGYTF
TGTGCCAGCAGCCTTGGTGTCTCGTATGGCTACACCTTC
>.|19|TRBJ2-7|.|TRBV28
CASSQAHVAMHYFGYEQYF
TGTGCCAGCAGTCAGGCTCATGTCGCGATGCATTATTTCGGCTACGAGCAGTACTTC
>.|18|TRBJ1-5|.|TRBV19
CASSIPAMGGFWNQPQHF
TGTGCCAGTAGTATACCGGCGATGGGGGGGTTTTGGAATCAGCCCCAGCATTTT
>few|15|TRBJ2-2|TRBD1|TRBV6-5
CASSYSSNRGGELFF
TGTGCCAGCAGTTACTCTTCGAACAGGGGGGGGGAGCTGTTTTTT
>.|15|TRBJ2-3|.|TRBV15
CATSGRTRGADTQYF
TGTGCCACCAGCGGTCGGACTCGGGGCGCAGATACGCAGTATTTT
>once|14|TRBJ1-3|.|TRBV6-5
CASSRGRGGNTIYF
TGTGCCAGCAGCCGAGGCAGGGGTGGAAACACCATATATTTT
>.|16|TRBJ1-1|.|TRBV5-1
CASARGGLNMNTEAFF
TGCGCCAGCGCAAGGGGAGGCCTTAATATGAACACTGAAGCTTTCTTT
>.|19|TRBJ1-4|.|TRBV4-3
CASSQTPPVRAATNEKLFF
TGCGCCAGCAGCCAAACCCCTCCGGTGAGGGCGGCAACTAATGAAAAACTGTTTTTT
>.|15|TRBJ2-5|.|TRBV27
CASSSGSGLRETQYF
TGTGCCAGCAGTTCAGGTAGCGGTCTGAGAGAGACCCAGTACTTC
>.|15|TRBJ1-6|.|TRBV5-4
CASRAGTGYNSPLHF
TGTGCCAGCAGAGCAGGGACTGGCTATAATTCACCCCTCCACTTT
>.|13|TRBJ1-2|.|TRBV14
CASSPGQGYGYTF
TGTGCCAGCAGCCCCGGCCAGGGCTATGGCTACACCTTC
>.|15|TRBJ2-1|TRBD2|TRBV29-1
CSGTSKKSSYNEQFF
TGCAGCGGGACTAGCAAGAAAAGCTCCTACAATGAGCAGTTCTTC
>.|17|TRBJ2-5|TRBD1|TRBV11-2
CASSPEPGTGLQETQYF
TGTGCCAGCAGCCCCGAACCCGGGACAGGGCTTCAAGAGACCCAGTACTTC
>.|14|TRBJ1-1|TRBD1|TRBV7-2
CASSVRQGNTEAFF
TGTGCCAGCAGCGTCCGACAGGGGAACACTGAAGCTTTCTTT
>.|15|TRBJ2-1|.|TRBV27
CASSPGDTSYNEQFF
TGTGCCAGCAGTCCCGGGGACACCTCCTACAATGAGCAGTTCTTC
>.|15|TRBJ1-1|.|TRBV2
CASSSSGRGDTEAFF
TGTGCCAGCAGCTCCTCGGGGAGGGGAGACACTGAAGCTTTCTTT
>few|14|TRBJ1-2|.|TRBV28
CASSLSAGPYGYTF
TGTGCCAGCAGTTTATCGGCAGGCCCCTATGGCTACACCTTC
>.|15|TRBJ2-7|TRBD1|TRBV7-9
CASSSRTGNPYEQYF
TGTGCCAGCAGCTCCCGGACAGGGAACCCCTACGAGCAGTACTTC
>once|13|TRBJ1-5|TRBD1|TRBV29-1
CSAGTGGNQPQHF
TGCAGCGCCGGGACAGGGGGCAATCAGCCCCAGCATTTT
>.|16|TRBJ1-2|TRBD1|TRBV19
CASNTLRDSSNYGYTF
TGTGCCAGTAATACCCTTCGGGACAGCTCTAACTATGGCTACACCTTC
>once|15|TRBJ2-7|TRBD2|TRBV7-3
CASSPHGGNSYEQYF
TGTGCCAGCAGCCCCCACGGGGGGAACTCCTACGAGCAGTACTTC
>.|15|TRBJ1-2|.|TRBV11-2
CASSIDLHRGYGYTF
TGTGCCAGCAGCATTGACCTGCACCGGGGCTATGGCTACACCTTC
>.|15|TRBJ1-2|.|TRBV7-2
CASSSLGTTSYGYTF
TGTGCCAGCAGCAGCTTGGGAACAACGTCGTATGGCTACACCTTC
>.|8|TRBJ1-2|.|TRBV7-9
CASTSGSF
TGTGCCAGCACCTCCGGATCCTTC
>few|15|TRBJ2-1|TRBD1|TRBV5-1
CASSFSGTGVNEQFF
TGCGCCAGCAGCTTTTCCGGGACAGGGGTTAATGAGCAGTTCTTC
>.|16|TRBJ2-2|TRBD2|TRBV5-1
CASRTSGGAMTGELFF
TGCGCCAGCAGGACTAGCGGGGGGGCCATGACCGGGGAGCTGTTTTTT
>.|11|TRBJ1-3|.|TRBV29-1
CSANSGNTIYF
TGCAGCGCAAACTCTGGAAACACCATATATTTT
>.|15|TRBJ2-2|.|TRBV27
CASSLGGGFSGELFF
TGTGCCAGCAGTTTAGGAGGGGGGTTTTCCGGGGAGCTGTTTTTT
>.|15|TRBJ1-2|.|TRBV6-6
CASNRGDRSNYGYTF
TGTGCCAGCAATCGGGGAGACAGATCTAACTATGGCTACACCTTC
>.|15|TRBJ2-5|.|TRBV10-1
CASSGQGDNQETQYF
TGCGCCAGCAGTGGGCAAGGAGACAACCAAGAGACCCAGTACTTC
>.|16|TRBJ2-2|TRBD1|TRBV4-2
CASSQELNRGTGELFF
TGTGCCAGCAGCCAAGAACTAAACAGGGGAACCGGGGAGCTGTTTTTT
>.|14|TRBJ1-5|.|TRBV14
CASSQGAFNQPQHF
TGTGCCAGCTCCCAAGGGGCATTCAATCAGCCCCAGCATTTT
>.|15|TRBJ1-3|.|TRBV7-2
CASSLMGGSGNTIYF
TGTGCCAGCAGTCTGATGGGGGGCTCTGGAAACACCATATATTTT
>.|13|TRBJ2-7|TRBD2|TRBV27
CASTSGGAYEQYF
TGTGCCAGCACTAGCGGGGGGGCCTACGAGCAGTACTTC
>.|14|TRBJ2-3|.|TRBV7-3
CASSLSRWGDTQYF
TGTGCCAGCAGCTTAAGCCGTTGGGGAGATACGCAGTATTTT
>.|16|TRBJ1-1|TRBD1|TRBV7-2
CASSGGAGGARTEAFF
TGTGCCAGCAGCGGCGGGGCAGGGGGCGCGAGGACTGAAGCTTTCTTT
>.|12|TRBJ1-6|.|TRBV30
CAWKQNNSPLHF
TGTGCCTGGAAACAGAATAATTCACCCCTCCACTTT
>once|15|TRBJ1-2|.|TRBV14
CASSPSLGGNYGYTF
TGTGCCAGCAGCCCATCCTTGGGGGGGAACTATGGCTACACCTTC